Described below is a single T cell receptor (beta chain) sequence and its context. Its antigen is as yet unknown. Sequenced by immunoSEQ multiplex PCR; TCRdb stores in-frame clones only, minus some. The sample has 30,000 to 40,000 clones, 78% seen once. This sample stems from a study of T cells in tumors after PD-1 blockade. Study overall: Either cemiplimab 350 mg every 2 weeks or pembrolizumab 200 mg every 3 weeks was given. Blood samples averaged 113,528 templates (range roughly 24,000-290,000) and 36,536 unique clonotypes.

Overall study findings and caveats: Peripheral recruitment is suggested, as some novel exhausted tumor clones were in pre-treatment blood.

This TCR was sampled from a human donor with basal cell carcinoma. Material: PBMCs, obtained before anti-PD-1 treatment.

The CDR3 DNA reads as TGTGCCAGCTCACCAAGGGGACAGAAATCTGGAAACACCATATATTTT. This translates into CASSPRGQKSGNTIYF. The V gene is TRBV18, the J gene TRBJ1-3; 7 positions agree with TRBD1. V lost 2 bases and J lost 1; bases outside the gene matches: 5. Germline CDR1 reads KGHSH; CDR2 reads LQKENI. This CDR3 contains 16 residues.